A selection of T cell receptor beta chains follows, all from one sample in a study of CD8+ T cells in alopecia areata. Generated by immunoSEQ multiplex PCR, the TCRdb table keeps only in-frame clones and is missing some. The sample contains some 190,000 clones, roughly 60% of which appear only once. The sample consisted of CD4+ T cells sorted from blood, taken at week 24, from a patient treated with tofacitinib. These receptors came from a human donor with alopecia areata. The conserved cysteine and the conserved F or W are not part of the CDR3 here. The order of the fields is J gene, V gene, CDR3 protein.

J gene: TRBJ2-2
V gene: TRBV6-4
CDR3 protein: ASSVSQGGELF

J gene: TRBJ1-1
V gene: TRBV10-3
CDR3 protein: AISESGDEAF

J gene: TRBJ1-4
V gene: TRBV2
CDR3 protein: ASSETALF

J gene: TRBJ2-5
V gene: TRBV7-2
CDR3 protein: ASSSRAGQETQY

J gene: TRBJ2-1
V gene: TRBV7-6
CDR3 protein: ASSPARATGLNEQF

J gene: TRBJ2-1
V gene: TRBV25-1
CDR3 protein: ASSEFVADTNEQF

J gene: TRBJ2-1
V gene: TRBV29-1
CDR3 protein: SSNGLHNEQF

J gene: TRBJ1-1
V gene: TRBV27
CDR3 protein: ASSPQPGTATEAF

J gene: TRBJ2-2
V gene: TRBV5-1
CDR3 protein: ASSLTGGITGELF

J gene: TRBJ2-3
V gene: TRBV14
CDR3 protein: ASSQVDGRTDTQY

J gene: TRBJ2-4
V gene: TRBV29-1
CDR3 protein: SVETGLRSKNIQY

J gene: TRBJ2-5
V gene: TRBV29-1
CDR3 protein: SVVPGETQY

J gene: TRBJ1-1
V gene: TRBV9
CDR3 protein: ASSVSRNTEAF

J gene: TRBJ1-1
V gene: TRBV29-1
CDR3 protein: SVERSGREAF

J gene: TRBJ1-6
V gene: TRBV2
CDR3 protein: ASSEQGPVNSPLH

J gene: TRBJ2-2
V gene: TRBV2
CDR3 protein: ASRYSGGTGELF

J gene: TRBJ2-5
V gene: TRBV27
CDR3 protein: ASSRQPQGKETQY

J gene: TRBJ2-5
V gene: TRBV15
CDR3 protein: ATSRGQETQY

J gene: TRBJ1-2
V gene: TRBV7-2
CDR3 protein: ASSSSIDRGGYT